The sequence of this TCR beta chain was determined in a study of T cell responses to AZD1222 COVID-19 vaccine. Data came from immunoSEQ multiplex PCR; TCRdb stores just in-frame clones and leaves some out. The sample contains 30,000 to 50,000 clones, over 75% of which appear only once. Study-wide findings and caveats: Mostly white British, mostly female donors; authors suggested clonal diversity may be underestimated. Vaccine-related CD4 TCRs covered spike, predominating at 160-218 and 743-854. Spike-specific TCR breadth rose after two AZD1222 doses, and depth rose as well.

On this clone itself: Its antigen is undetermined.

Germline V gene sequence: CDR1 GTSNPN, CDR2 SVGIG (reference sequence). The V end lost 5 bases, the J end lost 0 bases, and 14 bases lay between the germline ends. The CDR3 spans 15 residues. The specimen was peripheral blood, collected 28 days after the second dose of the MenACWY control vaccine. The origin of this receptor is an adult who received the MenACWY meningococcal vaccine as a control. The gene calls are TRBV30 and TRBJ2-1; D not certain. The CDR3 nucleotides are TGTGCCTGGGCTGCCCTGTTGAGCTCCTACAATGAGCAGTTCTTC. Translation: CAWAALLSSYNEQFF.